Listed below are T cell receptor beta chains from one sample, sequenced in a study of vaccination and CD4 T cells after COVID-19. Each CDR3 protein gets one entry after TCRdb re-called the PCR reads with MiXCR. The sample carries about 20,000 distinct CDR3 sequences, under 60% recorded once. No antigen has been identified for these receptors. Here the sequenced sample was CD4+ T cells from blood, cultured in vitro, taken after SARS-CoV-2 vaccination. The receptors were sampled from a human donor who had recovered from COVID-19. Both conserved end residues are part of each CDR3. A D gene is named only where the DNA matches it firmly. Clone size is stated in some rows and not others, as once, few, many or a class when expanded.

CDR3nt: TGTGCCAGCAGCTCCCTAGGGGCGGAATCCTACGAGCAGTACTTC; CDR3aa: CASSSLGAESYEQYF; v_gene: TRBV11-1; abundance: NA; j_gene: TRBJ2-7; d_gene: NA; len: 15
CDR3nt: TGTGCCAGCAACCTTCGTAGCGGGAGCTACAATGAGCAGTTCTTC; CDR3aa: CASNLRSGSYNEQFF; v_gene: TRBV28; abundance: NA; j_gene: TRBJ2-1; d_gene: TRBD2; len: 15
CDR3nt: TGTGCCAGCAGCTTAGTTCCGGAGGGGTACGAGCAGTACTTC; CDR3aa: CASSLVPEGYEQYF; v_gene: TRBV7-2; abundance: few; j_gene: TRBJ2-7; d_gene: NA; len: 14
CDR3nt: TGTGCCACCATGAGAGGGGTCGACGGCTACACCTTC; CDR3aa: CATMRGVDGYTF; v_gene: TRBV5-6; abundance: NA; j_gene: TRBJ1-2; d_gene: NA; len: 12
CDR3nt: TGTGCCAGCGGGGGGACTAGCGGGCCAACCTACAATGAGCAGTTCTTC; CDR3aa: CASGGTSGPTYNEQFF; v_gene: TRBV28; abundance: NA; j_gene: TRBJ2-1; d_gene: TRBD2; len: 16
CDR3nt: TGCAGTGCTATGATTCCAGCGGCGATCCAAGAGACCCAGTACTTC; CDR3aa: CSAMIPAAIQETQYF; v_gene: TRBV20-1; abundance: NA; j_gene: TRBJ2-5; d_gene: NA; len: 15
CDR3nt: TGTGCCAGCAGAGGCATGGAAAGCAATCAGCCCCAGCATTTT; CDR3aa: CASRGMESNQPQHF; v_gene: TRBV6-1; abundance: few; j_gene: TRBJ1-5; d_gene: NA; len: 14
CDR3nt: TGTGCCAGCAGCCGCGGGACACCTAGCACAGATACGCAGTATTTT; CDR3aa: CASSRGTPSTDTQYF; v_gene: TRBV7-6; abundance: few; j_gene: TRBJ2-3; d_gene: NA; len: 15
CDR3nt: TGTGCCAGCAGCTTAGCCGGAGTTGGAGAGCAGTACTTC; CDR3aa: CASSLAGVGEQYF; v_gene: TRBV11-2; abundance: NA; j_gene: TRBJ2-7; d_gene: NA; len: 13
CDR3nt: TGTGCCAGCAGGTCCACCGGGACAGGGGGGTCCTCTGGGGCCAACGTCCTGACTTTC; CDR3aa: CASRSTGTGGSSGANVLTF; v_gene: TRBV6-1; abundance: once; j_gene: TRBJ2-6; d_gene: TRBD1; len: 19
CDR3nt: TGCAGTGCTAGAGCTTTAAGGGCAGGGGGGCTTGGCTACACCTTC; CDR3aa: CSARALRAGGLGYTF; v_gene: TRBV20-1; abundance: NA; j_gene: TRBJ1-2; d_gene: TRBD1; len: 15
CDR3nt: TGTGCCAGCAGCCTTACTGGGTCCTCGACAGATACGCAGTATTTT; CDR3aa: CASSLTGSSTDTQYF; v_gene: TRBV7-2; abundance: NA; j_gene: TRBJ2-3; d_gene: NA; len: 15
CDR3nt: TGCAGTGCTAAAGGGACTAGCGGATCCTACAATGAGCAGTTCTTC; CDR3aa: CSAKGTSGSYNEQFF; v_gene: TRBV20-1; abundance: few; j_gene: TRBJ2-1; d_gene: TRBD2; len: 15
CDR3nt: TGTGCCAGCAGGACAGGCAGGGCCGCTGAAGCTTTCTTT; CDR3aa: CASRTGRAAEAFF; v_gene: TRBV6-1; abundance: NA; j_gene: TRBJ1-1; d_gene: NA; len: 13
CDR3nt: TGCAGTGCTAGAGATCGGCTAGCGGGAGTGGAGACCCAGTACTTC; CDR3aa: CSARDRLAGVETQYF; v_gene: TRBV20-1; abundance: few; j_gene: TRBJ2-5; d_gene: TRBD2; len: 15
CDR3nt: TGCAGTGCTAGATCACAGGGGCATGGCTACACCTTC; CDR3aa: CSARSQGHGYTF; v_gene: TRBV20-1; abundance: NA; j_gene: TRBJ1-2; d_gene: TRBD1; len: 12
CDR3nt: TGTGCCAGCAGTGGCACAGGTTCCTACGAGCAGTACTTC; CDR3aa: CASSGTGSYEQYF; v_gene: TRBV27; abundance: NA; j_gene: TRBJ2-7; d_gene: NA; len: 13
CDR3nt: TGTGCCACCTCTGGCGGGGCTGAAAAGACCCAGTACTTC; CDR3aa: CATSGGAEKTQYF; v_gene: TRBV24-1; abundance: NA; j_gene: TRBJ2-5; d_gene: NA; len: 13
CDR3nt: TGTGCCAGCATCCTGCCGCCCGATGGCTACACCTTC; CDR3aa: CASILPPDGYTF; v_gene: TRBV6-1; abundance: NA; j_gene: TRBJ1-2; d_gene: NA; len: 12
CDR3nt: TGTGCCAGCAGCTTTGCCGGGACAGGGGGCGAGAAGACCCAGTACTTC; CDR3aa: CASSFAGTGGEKTQYF; v_gene: TRBV5-4; abundance: NA; j_gene: TRBJ2-5; d_gene: TRBD1; len: 16
CDR3nt: TGTGCCACCACCACCAAGGCAGGGGGCATTAACACCGGGGAGCTGTTTTTT; CDR3aa: CATTTKAGGINTGELFF; v_gene: TRBV6-1; abundance: NA; j_gene: TRBJ2-2; d_gene: TRBD1; len: 17
CDR3nt: TGTGCCAGCAGTAAACAGGGGGGTCACACCTACAATGAGCAGTTCTTC; CDR3aa: CASSKQGGHTYNEQFF; v_gene: TRBV6-2/TRBV6-3; abundance: few; j_gene: TRBJ2-1; d_gene: TRBD1; len: 16
CDR3nt: TGCAGTGCTACCGGGACGGCGTACGAGCAGTACTTC; CDR3aa: CSATGTAYEQYF; v_gene: TRBV20-1; abundance: NA; j_gene: TRBJ2-7; d_gene: NA; len: 12
CDR3nt: TGTGCCAGCAGTGGAGGGACAGGGTTTAAATGGAGCAATCAGCCCCAGCATTTT; CDR3aa: CASSGGTGFKWSNQPQHF; v_gene: TRBV6-1; abundance: few; j_gene: TRBJ1-5; d_gene: TRBD1; len: 18
CDR3nt: TGTGCCAGCAGACCACAGTTAGGGGGGATGAACACTGAAGCTTTCTTT; CDR3aa: CASRPQLGGMNTEAFF; v_gene: TRBV28; abundance: NA; j_gene: TRBJ1-1; d_gene: NA; len: 16
CDR3nt: TGCGCCAGCAGCGACAGTTCCTATGGCTACACCTTC; CDR3aa: CASSDSSYGYTF; v_gene: TRBV5-1; abundance: NA; j_gene: TRBJ1-2; d_gene: NA; len: 12
CDR3nt: TGTGCCAGCAGCTTCAGGGGGAGGGGGGAGACCCAGTACTTC; CDR3aa: CASSFRGRGETQYF; v_gene: TRBV7-2; abundance: once; j_gene: TRBJ2-5; d_gene: NA; len: 14
CDR3nt: TGTGCCAGCAGCCCGCCATTTGAAGGTCTTAACTATGGCTACACCTTC; CDR3aa: CASSPPFEGLNYGYTF; v_gene: TRBV11-3; abundance: few; j_gene: TRBJ1-2; d_gene: NA; len: 16
CDR3nt: TGCAGTGCTGGCGCTAGTCGGGAGCAGTACTTC; CDR3aa: CSAGASREQYF; v_gene: TRBV20-1; abundance: NA; j_gene: TRBJ2-7; d_gene: NA; len: 11
CDR3nt: TGTGCCAGCAGCCGGATACAGGGCAATGAGCAGTTCTTC; CDR3aa: CASSRIQGNEQFF; v_gene: TRBV7-8; abundance: few; j_gene: TRBJ2-1; d_gene: NA; len: 13
CDR3nt: TGTGCCAGCAGCCCCATAGTAGCGGGATTCGGAGAGACCCAGTACTTC; CDR3aa: CASSPIVAGFGETQYF; v_gene: TRBV7-2; abundance: NA; j_gene: TRBJ2-5; d_gene: TRBD2; len: 16
CDR3nt: TGTGCCAGCACCGGGCAGGGGATCGTCGAGGAGACCCAGTACTTC; CDR3aa: CASTGQGIVEETQYF; v_gene: TRBV6-1; abundance: NA; j_gene: TRBJ2-5; d_gene: NA; len: 15
CDR3nt: TGTGCCAGCAGCTTGGGACAGGGGGCTACTAACTATGGCTACACCTTC; CDR3aa: CASSLGQGATNYGYTF; v_gene: TRBV5-4; abundance: NA; j_gene: TRBJ1-2; d_gene: TRBD1; len: 16
CDR3nt: TGTGCCAGCAGCTTGGCACCGGGACCTAACTACGAGCAGTACTTC; CDR3aa: CASSLAPGPNYEQYF; v_gene: TRBV7-2; abundance: NA; j_gene: TRBJ2-7; d_gene: NA; len: 15
CDR3nt: TGCAGCGTTGCGGCCCCAGATACGCAGTATTTT; CDR3aa: CSVAAPDTQYF; v_gene: TRBV29-1; abundance: few; j_gene: TRBJ2-3; d_gene: NA; len: 11
CDR3nt: TGTGCCAGAAAACAGAGGGACAGGGATATGAGCCATAACTATGGCTACACCTTC; CDR3aa: CARKQRDRDMSHNYGYTF; v_gene: TRBV27; abundance: NA; j_gene: TRBJ1-2; d_gene: TRBD1; len: 18
CDR3nt: TGTGCCCCCAACCCCCCCGACGAGCAGTACTTC; CDR3aa: CAPNPPDEQYF; v_gene: TRBV27; abundance: NA; j_gene: TRBJ2-7; d_gene: NA; len: 11
CDR3nt: TGTGCCATCACTCTAGCGGGAGAGGTCGACGAGCAGTACTTC; CDR3aa: CAITLAGEVDEQYF; v_gene: TRBV10-3; abundance: NA; j_gene: TRBJ2-7; d_gene: TRBD2; len: 14
CDR3nt: TGTGCCAGCAGCTTGTCTGGGGCCAACGTCCTGACTTTC; CDR3aa: CASSLSGANVLTF; v_gene: TRBV5-8; abundance: NA; j_gene: TRBJ2-6; d_gene: NA; len: 13
CDR3nt: TGTGCCAGCAGCTTAGGGACAGGGGACTACAATGAGCAGTTCTTC; CDR3aa: CASSLGTGDYNEQFF; v_gene: TRBV7-9; abundance: NA; j_gene: TRBJ2-1; d_gene: TRBD1; len: 15
CDR3nt: TGTGCCAGCAGTCGAGGGACCTTGCCTAGCAATCAGCCCCAGCATTTT; CDR3aa: CASSRGTLPSNQPQHF; v_gene: TRBV2; abundance: few; j_gene: TRBJ1-5; d_gene: NA; len: 16
CDR3nt: TGTGCCAGCAGTGAGTCGGGCAACAGACGCAATCAGCCCCAGCATTTT; CDR3aa: CASSESGNRRNQPQHF; v_gene: TRBV2; abundance: NA; j_gene: TRBJ1-5; d_gene: NA; len: 16
CDR3nt: TGTGCCAGCAGCCGCGGACAGACTAGCACAGATACGCAGTATTTT; CDR3aa: CASSRGQTSTDTQYF; v_gene: TRBV6-1; abundance: NA; j_gene: TRBJ2-3; d_gene: NA; len: 15
CDR3nt: TGTGCCACCAGGGGGACTAGCGGATCCAATGAGCAGTTCTTC; CDR3aa: CATRGTSGSNEQFF; v_gene: TRBV24-1; abundance: few; j_gene: TRBJ2-1; d_gene: TRBD2; len: 14
CDR3nt: TGCAGTGCTAGAGTACGGACAGGGGGCATCTACGAGCAGTACTTC; CDR3aa: CSARVRTGGIYEQYF; v_gene: TRBV20-1; abundance: few; j_gene: TRBJ2-7; d_gene: TRBD1; len: 15
CDR3nt: TGTGCCAGCAGGCCTCTCTCCAGGGAAGAGACCCAGTACTTC; CDR3aa: CASRPLSREETQYF; v_gene: TRBV5-6; abundance: NA; j_gene: TRBJ2-5; d_gene: NA; len: 14
CDR3nt: TGTGCCAGCAGTTTTAGGCGGCGAGAGGGCTACGAGCAGTACTTC; CDR3aa: CASSFRRREGYEQYF; v_gene: TRBV6-5; abundance: NA; j_gene: TRBJ2-7; d_gene: NA; len: 15
CDR3nt: TGCAGTGCTAGAGACCAGTGGGCAGGGGCGAATCAGCCCCAGCATTTT; CDR3aa: CSARDQWAGANQPQHF; v_gene: TRBV20-1; abundance: NA; j_gene: TRBJ1-5; d_gene: NA; len: 16
CDR3nt: TGTGCCTGGAGTGTGATGGACGGGCGGGTTCAGCCCCAGCATTTT; CDR3aa: CAWSVMDGRVQPQHF; v_gene: TRBV30; abundance: NA; j_gene: TRBJ1-5; d_gene: NA; len: 15
CDR3nt: TGCAGTGCGGACGGACTTGACTATGGCTACACCTTC; CDR3aa: CSADGLDYGYTF; v_gene: TRBV20-1; abundance: NA; j_gene: TRBJ1-2; d_gene: NA; len: 12
CDR3nt: TGCAGTGCCCGCCGACCCGCCCGCACAGATACGCAGTATTTT; CDR3aa: CSARRPARTDTQYF; v_gene: TRBV20-1; abundance: NA; j_gene: TRBJ2-3; d_gene: NA; len: 14
CDR3nt: TGTGCCAGCAGCCGAAGACAGGGGAGTCAAGATACGCAGTATTTT; CDR3aa: CASSRRQGSQDTQYF; v_gene: TRBV7-3; abundance: few; j_gene: TRBJ2-3; d_gene: TRBD1; len: 15
CDR3nt: TGTGCCAGCAGTTTGGCCCCTTACGAGCAGTACTTC; CDR3aa: CASSLAPYEQYF; v_gene: TRBV12-3/TRBV12-4; abundance: NA; j_gene: TRBJ2-7; d_gene: NA; len: 12